One and the same sample provided the 25 T cell receptor beta chains below, sequenced in a study of T cell responses to AZD1222 COVID-19 vaccine. Using immunoSEQ multiplex PCR, the repertoire was profiled, and TCRdb retains in-frame clones only, with some absent. Of tens of thousands of clones listed, around 82% were seen once; the top ten hold under 5%. Material: peripheral blood, obtained on day 0 of AZD1222 vaccination. Source of these receptors: an adult in good health.

The V and J genes are TRBV14 and TRBJ2-1; 9 bases align to TRBD1. V was clipped by 1 base and J by 13 bases; unmatched bases: 11. Per the germline V gene, CDR1 is SGHDN and CDR2 is FVKESK. This CDR3 comprises 15 residues. CDR3 protein: CASSQGTGQGGSQFF. In DNA form, the CDR3 reads TGTGCCAGCAGCCAAGGCACGGGACAGGGAGGATCACAGTTCTTC.

The chain combines TRBV12-3 or TRBV12-4 with TRBJ1-2, with unresolved D. The V end lost 4 bases, the J end lost 2 bases, and 8 bases lay between the germline ends. The CDR3 is 13 amino acids. The CDR3 nucleotides read TGTGCCAGCAGTTACGATCAGAACTATGGCTACACCTTC. Its translation: CASSYDQNYGYTF.

This clone was seen only once. This chain joins TRBV13 and TRBJ1-2, with D uncertain. The ends were cut back, 8 bases at V and 3 bases at J, with 7 bases in the middle. The CDR3 has 11 residues. Germline CDR1 and CDR2: PRHDT and FYEKMQ (reference sequence). The CDR3 spells CASAHDYGYTF. As DNA, the CDR3 is TGTGCCAGCGCCCACGACTATGGCTACACCTTC.

This chain links TRBV5-1 with TRBJ2-7, with D unresolved. CDR3 size: 13 residues. V was cut by 0 bases and J by 6 bases, with 10 bases left in between. Looked up from germline, CDR1 is SGHRS and CDR2 is YFSETQ. The CDR3 protein is CASSLGIGGEQYF. The CDR3 DNA reads as TGCGCCAGCAGCTTGGGCATTGGTGGCGAGCAGTACTTC.

The rearrangement links TRBV18 to TRBJ2-2; D remains unclear. The CDR3 extends over 15 amino acids. The ends were cut back, 3 bases at V and 2 bases at J, with 10 bases in the middle. CDR1 and CDR2 (germline): KGHSH, LQKENI. Here the CDR3 reads CASSPTGLNTGELFF. DNA of the CDR3: TGTGCCAGCTCACCTACCGGGCTCAACACCGGGGAGCTGTTTTTT.

This clone was counted a single time. The CDR3 sequence is CSASSREAEAFF. The CDR3 DNA reads as TGCAGTGCTAGTAGCCGGGAAGCTGAAGCTTTCTTT. The rearrangement links TRBV20-1 to TRBJ1-1; no firm D call. Deletions cut 3 bases from V and 6 bases from J, with 11 bases between. CDR3 length: 12 amino acids. Germline V gene data show CDR1 as DFQATT and CDR2 as SNEGSKA (reference sequence).

This clone was seen a handful of times. V gene TRBV30 combines with J gene TRBJ1-1; no clear D gene. Trimming took 5 bases from V and 3 from J, leaving 13 bases between them. Germline CDR1 is GTSNPN and CDR2 is SVGIG (reference sequence). The CDR3 has 13 amino acids. This CDR3 reads CAWGSYRDTEAFF. In nucleotides, the CDR3 is TGTGCCTGGGGTAGCTACAGAGACACTGAAGCTTTCTTT.

CDR3 amino acids: CASSSWTGGSRTEAFF. The CDR3 bases are TGTGCCAGCAGCTCGTGGACAGGGGGCTCTCGAACTGAAGCTTTCTTT. The chain joins TRBV11-2 to TRBJ1-1; the match to TRBD1 covers 11 bases. The J segment lost 5 bases and the V segment lost 4 bases, leaving 9 bases of the junction unmatched. Germline V gene lookup returns CDR1 SGHAT and CDR2 FQNNGV. The CDR3 loop spans 16 amino acids.

The J gene is TRBJ1-2, the V gene TRBV28; 7 bases are a match to TRBD1. The junction had 13 bases not matched to a gene; V was cut back by 6 bases and J by 6 bases. The germline V gene encodes CDR1 MDHEN and CDR2 SYDVKM. CDR3 length: 15 amino acids. CDR3 sequence (DNA): TGTGCCAGCAGGCGTCAGGGGGGCTCGGGGGATGGCTACACCTTC. Protein: CASRRQGGSGDGYTF.

The V and J genes are TRBV24-1 and TRBJ1-5, with 9 bases lining up with TRBD1. CDR1 and CDR2 (germline): KGHDR, SFDVKD. CDR3 length: 16 amino acids. Trimming at V came to 4 bases and at J to 6 bases, leaving 9 bases not matched to a gene. CDR3 residues: CATSDPTGGASQPQHF. As DNA, the CDR3 is TGTGCCACCAGTGACCCCACAGGGGGCGCGAGTCAGCCCCAGCATTTT.

J is TRBJ1-6 and V is TRBV28, with no clear D. Trimming shortened V by 7 bases and J by 7 bases, and 14 bases separated the two germline ends. Germline lookup yields CDR1 MDHEN and CDR2 SYDVKM. This CDR3 comprises 14 residues. Here the CDR3 DNA reads TGTGCCAGCACTAAGACAATCCGGAATTCACCCCTCCACTTT. Translating it yields CASTKTIRNSPLHF.

The rearrangement links TRBV11-3 to TRBJ1-2, with TRBD1 matching 10 bases. Looked up from germline, CDR1 is SGHNT and CDR2 is YENEEA. The V gene end was trimmed by 5 bases and the J gene end by 3 bases; junction bases not matched to a gene: 9. This CDR3 is 16 amino acids long. The CDR3 spells CASSDYSGTGDYGYTF. The CDR3 bases are TGTGCCAGCAGCGACTACTCCGGGACAGGGGACTATGGCTACACCTTC.

The genes are TRBV5-1 and TRBJ1-2; TRBD1 might be the D (6 bases). The germline CDR1 and CDR2 sequences are SGHRS and YFSETQ. With 2 bases removed from V and 6 bases from J, the gap between germline ends came to 8 bases. This CDR3 has 12 residues. The CDR3 loop reads CASSLQGHGYTF. CDR3 sequence (DNA): TGCGCCAGCAGCTTACAGGGCCATGGCTACACCTTC. The full variable domain, its missing parts supplied by reference TRBV5-1 and TRBJ1-2, is KAGVTQTPRYLIKTRGQQVTLSCSPISGHRSVSWYQQTPGQGLQFLFEYFSETQRNKGNFPGRFSGRQFSNSRSEMNVSTLELGDSALYLCASSLQGHGYTFGSGTRLTVV.

The chain is built from TRBV11-3 and TRBJ2-3; D unresolved. Trimming pared 1 base from V and 0 bases from J, leaving 14 bases between. This CDR3 is built from 17 residues. CDR1 is SGHNT and CDR2 is YENEEA in the germline V gene. The DNA for the CDR3 is TGTGCCAGCAGCTTAGGACTTGACTGGTCTAGCACAGATACGCAGTATTTT. This codes for CASSLGLDWSSTDTQYF.

The chain uses TRBV7-8 and TRBJ1-1; no firm D call. Germline lookup yields CDR1 SGHVS and CDR2 FQNEAQ. Trimming took off 1 base at V and 5 bases at J, with 5 bases between the two ends. The CDR3 is made up of 12 amino acids. The CDR3 sequence is CASSLVRTEAFF. The DNA of the CDR3 is TGTGCCAGCAGCTTAGTTCGGACTGAAGCTTTCTTT.

J is TRBJ2-2 and V is TRBV7-8, with TRBD1 identical over 9 bases. J lost 3 bases, V lost 5 bases, and 4 bases had no gene match. Germline values: CDR1 SGHVS, CDR2 FQNEAQ. CDR3 length: 15 amino acids. The CDR3 loop is CASSRRQGDTGELFF. Here the CDR3 DNA reads TGTGCCAGCAGCCGACGACAGGGGGACACCGGGGAGCTGTTTTTT.

The V and J genes are TRBV9 and TRBJ1-6, with D perhaps matching TRBD1 (6 bases). Trimming took off 3 bases at V and 8 bases at J, with 15 bases between the two ends. CDR1 SGDLS and CDR2 YYNGEE come from the germline V gene. CDR3 length equals 15 residues. The CDR3 is CASSGGAGDYSPLHF. CDR3 in DNA: TGTGCCAGCAGCGGTGGGGCAGGGGATTATTCACCCCTCCACTTT.

The chain joins TRBV7-8 to TRBJ2-7, with 7 bases that match TRBD1. From germline, CDR1 is SGHVS and CDR2 FQNEAQ. The V gene end was trimmed by 0 bases and the J gene end by 5 bases; junction bases not matched to a gene: 4. The CDR3 contains 14 residues. The CDR3 DNA is TGTGCCAGCAGCTTAGCCGTACAGGGGAACGAGCAGTACTTC. Translated, it gives CASSLAVQGNEQYF.

The chain combines TRBV7-2 with TRBJ2-2; D may match TRBD1 or TRBD2 (5 bases each). Germline V gene lookup returns CDR1 SGHTA and CDR2 FQGNSA. V lost 2 bases, J lost 3 bases, and 10 bases lay in between. The length of the CDR3 is 15 residues. The CDR3 DNA reads as TGTGCCAGCAGCTTATTGGGGGTCTACACCGGGGAGCTGTTTTTT. This translates into CASSLLGVYTGELFF.

This sequence joins TRBV11-3 and TRBJ2-5; TRBD2 is a possible D gene (6 bases). CDR3 length equals 16 residues. Trimming cost V 3 bases and J 9 bases, with 23 bases left between them. The V gene's germline CDR1 is SGHNT and CDR2 YENEEA. CDR3 residues: CASSFYPAGTAKAQYF. The CDR3 DNA reads as TGTGCCAGCAGCTTCTATCCTGCCGGGACTGCTAAGGCCCAGTACTTC.

V is TRBV7-6 and J is TRBJ1-4; tentatively, D is TRBD1 (5 bases). This CDR3 is 19 amino acids long. With 5 bases removed from V and 5 bases from J, the gap between germline ends came to 27 bases. Germline V lookup: CDR1 SGHVS, CDR2 FNYEAQ. The CDR3 here is CASSTTPSGTPGPNEKLFF. The DNA of the CDR3 is TGTGCCAGCAGCACAACCCCTAGTGGCACTCCGGGACCCAATGAAAAACTGTTTTTT.

The V and J genes are TRBV18 and TRBJ2-3; D might be TRBD1 or TRBD2, each matching 5 bases. Germline V gene sequence: CDR1 KGHSH, CDR2 LQKENI. Deletions cut 6 bases from V and 0 bases from J, with 19 bases between. The CDR3 contains 17 residues. CDR3 protein: CASSPDLPWGSTDTQYF. In DNA form, the CDR3 reads TGTGCCAGCTCGCCGGACCTCCCGTGGGGGAGCACAGATACGCAGTATTTT.

The chain uses TRBV5-4 and TRBJ1-2; the D is unclear. From germline, CDR1 is SGHNT and CDR2 YYREEE (reference sequence). The CDR3 covers 12 residues. Between the trimmed V and J ends, which lost 5 bases and 7 bases, there was a span of 12 bases. The CDR3 is CASRYGRGGYTF. In DNA, the CDR3 is TGTGCCAGCAGGTATGGCCGAGGTGGCTACACCTTC.

The V gene is TRBV11-2, the J gene TRBJ2-5, with 8 nucleotides matching TRBD2. V dropped 6 bases and J dropped 1; count of bases not matched to a gene: 4. In germline, CDR1 is SGHAT, CDR2 FQNNGV. This CDR3 has 14 residues. For the CDR3, the DNA is TGTGCCAGCAGAGCGGGGGTTCTCCAAGAGACCCAGTACTTC. Protein: CASRAGVLQETQYF. The entire variable domain, with the rest obtained from reference TRBV11-2 and TRBJ2-5, is as follows: EAGVAQSPRYKIIEKRQSVAFWCNPISGHATLYWYQQILGQGPKLLIQFQNNGVVDDSQLPKDRFSAERLKGVDSTLKIQPAKLEDSAVYLCASRAGVLQETQYFGPGTRLLVL.

V is TRBV2 and J is TRBJ1-5; the D is unclear. Germline CDR1 is SNHLY and CDR2 is FYNNEI. The V end lost 5 bases, the J end lost 5 bases, and 7 bases lay between the germline ends. The CDR3 spans 12 residues. The CDR3 region has the DNA TGTGCCAGCAGTCTCAGAGATCAGCCCCAGCATTTT. Translation: CASSLRDQPQHF.